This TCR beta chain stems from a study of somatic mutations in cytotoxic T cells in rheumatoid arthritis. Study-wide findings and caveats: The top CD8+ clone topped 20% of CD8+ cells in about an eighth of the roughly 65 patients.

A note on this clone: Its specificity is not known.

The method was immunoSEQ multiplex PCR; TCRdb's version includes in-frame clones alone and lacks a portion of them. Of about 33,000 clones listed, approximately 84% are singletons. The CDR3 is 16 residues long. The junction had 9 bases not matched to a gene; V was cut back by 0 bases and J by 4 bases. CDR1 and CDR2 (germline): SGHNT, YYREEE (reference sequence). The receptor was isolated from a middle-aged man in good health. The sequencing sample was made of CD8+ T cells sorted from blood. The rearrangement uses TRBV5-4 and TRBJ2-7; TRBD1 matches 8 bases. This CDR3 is CASSLVPTGERYEQYF. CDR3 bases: TGTGCCAGCAGCTTGGTTCCGACAGGGGAACGGTACGAGCAGTACTTC.